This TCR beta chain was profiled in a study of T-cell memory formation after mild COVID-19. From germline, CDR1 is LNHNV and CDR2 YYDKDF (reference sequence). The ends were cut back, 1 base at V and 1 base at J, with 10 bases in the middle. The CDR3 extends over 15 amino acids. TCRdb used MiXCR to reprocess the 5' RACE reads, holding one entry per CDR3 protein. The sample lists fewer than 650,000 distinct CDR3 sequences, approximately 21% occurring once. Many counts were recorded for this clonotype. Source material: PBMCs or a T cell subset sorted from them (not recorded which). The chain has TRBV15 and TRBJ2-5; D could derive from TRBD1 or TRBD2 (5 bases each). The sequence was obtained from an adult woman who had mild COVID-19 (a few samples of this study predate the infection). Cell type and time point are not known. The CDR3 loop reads CATSRGGGLQETQYF. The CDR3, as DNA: TGTGCCACCAGCAGAGGTGGGGGTCTCCAAGAGACCCAGTACTTC.